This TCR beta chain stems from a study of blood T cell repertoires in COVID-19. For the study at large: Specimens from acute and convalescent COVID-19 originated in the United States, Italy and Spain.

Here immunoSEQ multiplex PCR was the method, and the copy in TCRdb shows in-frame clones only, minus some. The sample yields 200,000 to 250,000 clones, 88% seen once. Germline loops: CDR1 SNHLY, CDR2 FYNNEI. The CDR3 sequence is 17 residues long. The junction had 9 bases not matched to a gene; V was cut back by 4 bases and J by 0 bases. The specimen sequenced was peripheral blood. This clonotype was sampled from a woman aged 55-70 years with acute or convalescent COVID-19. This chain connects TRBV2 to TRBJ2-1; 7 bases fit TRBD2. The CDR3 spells CASSVASGPSSYNEQFF. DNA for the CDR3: TGTGCCAGCAGTGTCGCTAGCGGTCCAAGCTCCTACAATGAGCAGTTCTTC.